Following are 29 T cell receptor beta chains from one sample sequenced in a study of spatial heterogeneity in lung cancer. TCRdb ran MiXCR on the 5' RACE reads and lists one entry per CDR3 protein. The table shows approximately 92,000 distinct CDR3 sequences, with over 9.5% occurring only once. Sample time point: sample taken at primary tumor resection. The specimen was PBMCs, collected at surgery. Receptor source: a male donor with early-stage non-small cell lung cancer.

This chain connects TRBV12-3 or TRBV12-4 to TRBJ2-2; TRBD2 matches at 8 bases. With 6 bases clipped from V and 2 bases from J, the junction kept 5 bases outside the gene matches. There are 15 residues in the CDR3. The CDR3 spells CASRAAGVNTGELFF. CDR3 DNA: TGTGCCAGCAGAGCAGCGGGGGTTAACACCGGGGAGCTGTTTTTT.

The rearrangement links TRBV29-1 to TRBJ1-4; possible D gene TRBD1, 5 bases. V dropped 1 base and J dropped 7 bases, with 16 bases sitting between them. Germline loops: CDR1 SQVTM, CDR2 ANQGSEA. The length of the CDR3 is 15 residues. CDR3: CSVEGPVQGGEKLFF. The CDR3 nucleotides are TGCAGCGTTGAAGGTCCTGTGCAGGGAGGTGAAAAACTGTTTTTT.

The J gene is TRBJ1-2, the V gene TRBV7-2; no clear D. The CDR3 sequence is 15 residues long. Trimming took off 5 bases at V and 0 bases at J, with 13 bases between the two ends. The germline gives CDR1 SGHTA, CDR2 FQGNSA. The CDR3 loop is CASSRTSGANYGYTF. The DNA for the CDR3 is TGTGCCAGCAGCCGTACGAGTGGGGCTAACTATGGCTACACCTTC.

The rearrangement uses TRBV7-9 and TRBJ2-7; unclear D gene. Per germline, CDR1 SEHNR and CDR2 FQNEAQ (reference sequence). Trimming left V 5 bases short and J 4 bases short, with 15 bases between. CDR3 size: 14 residues. For the CDR3, the DNA is TGTGCCAGCAGCCCTCTTAGGGCAGCGTACGAGCAGTACTTC. It encodes CASSPLRAAYEQYF.

V usage is TRBV12-3 or TRBV12-4 and J usage is TRBJ1-5; D might be TRBD1 (5 bases). Trimming shortened V by 7 bases and J by 3 bases, and 16 bases separated the two germline ends. The CDR3 has 15 amino acids. The CDR3 region has the DNA TGTGCCAGCATCATGGGGGGAGGGCACAATCAGCCCCAGCATTTT. It encodes CASIMGGGHNQPQHF.

This clonotype has more than one count but fewer than ten. The CDR3 loop reads CASSQRTATVAKNIQYF. The CDR3 DNA reads as TGCGCCAGCAGCCAGAGGACAGCCACCGTAGCCAAAAACATTCAGTACTTC. The chain links TRBV4-3 to TRBJ2-4; tentatively, D is TRBD1 (6 bases). There are 17 residues in the CDR3. Germline V lookup: CDR1 LGHNA, CDR2 YSLEER. Trimming pared 3 bases from V and 0 bases from J, leaving 15 bases between.

The V call is TRBV5-1, the J call TRBJ2-3, with 9 positions matching TRBD1. This CDR3 spans 13 amino acids. Germline V gives CDR1 SGHRS, CDR2 YFSETQ. The J segment lost 3 bases and the V segment lost 5 bases, leaving 1 base of the junction unmatched. CDR3 in DNA: TGCGCCAGCAGGGACAGGGGAACAGATACGCAGTATTTT. Translated: CASRDRGTDTQYF.

This clonotype was seen a handful of times. The chain couples TRBV28 to TRBJ2-3, with D possibly matching TRBD2 (5 bases). V lost 5 bases and J lost 6, with 9 bases in between. Germline CDR1 MDHEN, CDR2 SYDVKM. This CDR3 has 12 amino acids. Here the CDR3 DNA reads TGTGCCAGCAGTCACACGGGGGATACGCAGTATTTT. Translation: CASSHTGDTQYF.

A few counts support this clonotype. The CDR3 spells CASGLKDRREQYF. The CDR3 region has the DNA TGTGCTAGTGGTTTGAAGGACAGGCGGGAGCAGTACTTC. The rearrangement uses TRBV12-5 and TRBJ2-7, with 7 bases fitting TRBD1. After removal of 2 bases from V and 7 bases from J, the junction contained 5 bases not matched to a gene. Germline CDR1 and CDR2: LGHNT and FRNRAP. The CDR3 sequence is 13 residues long.

This clonotype was detected many times. The J gene is TRBJ2-5, the V gene TRBV9, with D possibly matching TRBD1 (5 bases). Germline lookup yields CDR1 SGDLS and CDR2 YYNGEE. The V gene lost 2 bases and the J gene lost 4 bases, with 15 bases spanning the gap. The CDR3 is made up of 15 amino acids. This chain's CDR3 is CASSVMDTVGETQYF. The CDR3, as DNA: TGTGCCAGCAGCGTGATGGACACGGTCGGAGAGACCCAGTACTTC.

This clonotype was observed many times. The chain joins TRBV18 to TRBJ2-1, with TRBD1 as a possible D gene (5 bases). CDR3 size: 14 residues. From germline, CDR1 is KGHSH and CDR2 LQKENI. The V and J ends lost 6 bases and 0 bases respectively, with 9 bases between them. The CDR3, as DNA: TGTGCCAGCTCGCAGGGTCCCTCCTACAATGAGCAGTTCTTC. Translation: CASSQGPSYNEQFF. Full variable domain (rest looked up from reference TRBV18 and TRBJ2-1): NAGVMQNPRHLVRRRGQEARLRCSPMKGHSHVYWYRQLPEEGLKFMVYLQKENIIDESGMPKERFSAEFPKEGPSILRIQQVVRGDSAAYFCASSQGPSYNEQFFGPGTRLTVL.

This clonotype occurred a few times. The genes are TRBV7-8 and TRBJ1-4, with a weak D call TRBD1 (6 bases). Germline CDR1 reads SGHVS; CDR2 reads FQNEAQ. The CDR3 is made up of 16 amino acids. V gave up 2 bases and J gave up 4 bases, with 14 bases separating them. DNA for the CDR3: TGTGCCAGCAGCTTATTCACCACAGGGCTTAATGAAAAACTGTTTTTT. Residues: CASSLFTTGLNEKLFF.

The chain carries TRBV11-3 and TRBJ2-3, with no clear D. CDR3 length: 14 amino acids. Germline CDR1 is SGHNT and CDR2 is YENEEA. V lost 5 bases and J 6 bases, leaving 15 bases between the germline ends. CDR3 amino acids: CASSLGPSRDTQYF. CDR3 DNA sequence: TGTGCCAGCAGCCTAGGACCCTCCCGGGATACGCAGTATTTT.

Only a few counts were recorded for this clonotype. This chain uses TRBV19 with TRBJ2-7, with a weak D call TRBD2 (5 bases). This CDR3 is 13 amino acids long. V shed 5 bases and J shed 7 bases, with 15 bases lying between them. Germline loops: CDR1 LNHDA, CDR2 SQIVND (reference sequence). The chain's CDR3 is CASSSALRGEQYF. The CDR3 DNA reads as TGTGCCAGTAGTTCAGCCCTTAGAGGGGAGCAGTACTTC.

This clonotype was seen a few times. This chain uses TRBV7-8 with TRBJ1-5; 9 positions match TRBD1. The CDR3 covers 16 residues. The germline V gene has CDR1 SGHVS and CDR2 FQNEAQ. V was pared by 5 bases and J by 1 base, with 6 bases of the junction left unmatched. CDR3 bases: TGTGCCAGCAGCACTACAGGGGGCGGAAGCAATCAGCCCCAGCATTTT. Amino acids: CASSTTGGGSNQPQHF.

This clonotype was recorded at least ten times. CDR3 DNA: TGTGCCAGCAGCGCGGCGGGGTTCGGAGAGACCCAGTACTTC. Translating it yields CASSAAGFGETQYF. This chain links TRBV3-1 with TRBJ2-5; a possible D gene is TRBD2 (6 bases). The V and J ends lost 5 bases and 4 bases respectively, with 14 bases between them. Germline CDR1 is LGHDT and CDR2 is YNNKEL (reference sequence). CDR3 length equals 14 residues.

This clonotype has a handful of counts. The rearrangement links TRBV7-2 to TRBJ2-3; TRBD1 might be the D (5 bases). V was clipped by 5 bases and J by 2 bases, with 8 bases between them. In germline, CDR1 is SGHTA, CDR2 FQGNSA. This CDR3 contains 13 residues. CDR3: CASSTGHTDTQYF. In DNA form, the CDR3 reads TGTGCCAGCAGCACAGGACACACAGATACGCAGTATTTT.

The chain uses TRBV12-3 or TRBV12-4 and TRBJ1-6; the match to TRBD1 covers 10 bases. The CDR3 is made up of 14 amino acids. The V and J ends lost 6 bases and 10 bases, in that order; junction bases with no gene match: 6. The CDR3 region has the DNA TGTGCCAGCAGGCTAGGGACAGGGGAATCACCCCTCCACTTT. Protein product: CASRLGTGESPLHF.

The chain carries TRBV11-1 and TRBJ1-1; no clear D. Deletions cut 1 base from V and 4 bases from J, with 7 bases between. The CDR3 runs 13 residues. The V gene's germline CDR1 is SGHAT and CDR2 FQDESV (reference sequence). The CDR3 bases are TGTGCCAGCAGCTTAGTGGAGGGCACTGAAGCTTTCTTT. Its protein is CASSLVEGTEAFF.

This chain joins TRBV24-1 and TRBJ2-1; the match to TRBD1 covers 8 bases. V lost 4 bases and J lost 0; bases outside the gene matches: 4. The CDR3 loop spans 16 amino acids. CDR1 and CDR2 (germline): KGHDR, SFDVKD. The CDR3 is CATSEGGQGSYNEQFF. The CDR3 DNA reads as TGTGCCACCAGTGAGGGCGGACAGGGCTCCTACAATGAGCAGTTCTTC.

In its sample, this clonotype was seen a few times. The genes are TRBV29-1 and TRBJ2-1, with a weak D call TRBD1 (6 bases). The V end was cut by 4 bases, the J end by 9 bases, with 16 bases between. Germline lookup yields CDR1 SQVTM and CDR2 ANQGSEA. This CDR3 contains 13 residues. The CDR3 bases are TGCAGCGTTGGGGGTCAGGGGTACGGTGAGCAGTTCTTC. This translates into CSVGGQGYGEQFF.

V is TRBV5-1 and J is TRBJ2-2, with no clear D. Per germline, CDR1 SGHRS and CDR2 YFSETQ. The V end lost 0 bases, the J end lost 5 bases, and 11 bases lay between the germline ends. The CDR3 contains 15 residues. The CDR3 reads CASSLELKGTGELFF. The CDR3 DNA reads TGCGCCAGCAGCTTGGAGCTAAAAGGGACCGGGGAGCTGTTTTTT.

The sample holds many counts of this clonotype. V gene TRBV20-1 combines with J gene TRBJ1-5; possible D gene TRBD1, 6 bases. From germline, CDR1 is DFQATT and CDR2 SNEGSKA (reference sequence). The CDR3 extends over 15 amino acids. V lost 2 bases to trimming and J lost 2 bases, with 13 bases between them. DNA for the CDR3: TGCAGTGCTAGAAAGTGGGGGCAGGGCAATCAGCCCCAGCATTTT. Residues: CSARKWGQGNQPQHF.

The CDR3 DNA reads as TGTGCCTGCCGGCCGACGGTACACACCGGGGAGCTGTTTTTT. This sequence encodes CACRPTVHTGELFF. The chain employs TRBV30 and TRBJ2-2; no clear D gene. V was pared by 6 bases and J by 3 bases, with 14 bases between. Germline V CDR1 and CDR2: GTSNPN, SVGIG (reference sequence). This CDR3 contains 14 residues.

This clonotype has just a few counts. The chain uses TRBV7-3 and TRBJ1-1; tentative D call: TRBD1 (5 bases). Between the trimmed V and J ends, which lost 5 bases and 0 bases, there was a span of 13 bases. The germline V gene has CDR1 SGHTA and CDR2 FQGTGA. The CDR3 sequence is 15 residues long. The CDR3 is CASSPHGGMNTEAFF. DNA of the CDR3: TGTGCCAGCAGCCCCCATGGGGGAATGAACACTGAAGCTTTCTTT.

This clonotype was picked up many times. The gene calls are TRBV27 and TRBJ2-1; 7 nucleotides line up with TRBD1. The CDR3 covers 15 residues. CDR1 is MNHEY and CDR2 is SMNVEV in the germline V gene (reference sequence). V trimming: 5 bases; J trimming: 1 base; junction bases outside the gene matches: 5. The CDR3 DNA follows: TGTGCCAGCAGTCCCCGACAGGGTTCCTACAATGAGCAGTTCTTC. This gives the protein CASSPRQGSYNEQFF.

The chain links TRBV7-3 to TRBJ1-1; weak D call: TRBD1 (5 bases). Trimming shortened V by 4 bases and J by 1 base, and 10 bases separated the two germline ends. Germline lookup yields CDR1 SGHTA and CDR2 FQGTGA. The CDR3 contains 14 residues. The CDR3 sequence: CASSSRRGNTEAFF. CDR3 in DNA: TGTGCCAGCAGCTCGAGAAGGGGGAACACTGAAGCTTTCTTT.

The genes are TRBV20-1 and TRBJ2-3; 14 bases map to TRBD2. Per the germline V gene, CDR1 is DFQATT and CDR2 is SNEGSKA (reference sequence). Losses at the gene ends were 5 bases for V and 1 base for J; bases not matched to a gene: 5. This CDR3 contains 16 residues. This chain's CDR3 is CSARLAGGPGTDTQYF. For the CDR3, the DNA is TGCAGTGCTCGACTAGCGGGGGGGCCGGGCACAGATACGCAGTATTTT.

The chain employs TRBV29-1 and TRBJ2-1, with D uncertain. V was shortened by 2 bases and J by 2 bases, with 10 bases between the two germline ends. Germline-derived CDR1 and CDR2 are SQVTM and ANQGSEA. The CDR3 runs 14 residues. The CDR3 bases are TGCAGCGTTGAACCCCGGCAGGCCTACAATGAGCAGTTCTTC. This codes for CSVEPRQAYNEQFF.